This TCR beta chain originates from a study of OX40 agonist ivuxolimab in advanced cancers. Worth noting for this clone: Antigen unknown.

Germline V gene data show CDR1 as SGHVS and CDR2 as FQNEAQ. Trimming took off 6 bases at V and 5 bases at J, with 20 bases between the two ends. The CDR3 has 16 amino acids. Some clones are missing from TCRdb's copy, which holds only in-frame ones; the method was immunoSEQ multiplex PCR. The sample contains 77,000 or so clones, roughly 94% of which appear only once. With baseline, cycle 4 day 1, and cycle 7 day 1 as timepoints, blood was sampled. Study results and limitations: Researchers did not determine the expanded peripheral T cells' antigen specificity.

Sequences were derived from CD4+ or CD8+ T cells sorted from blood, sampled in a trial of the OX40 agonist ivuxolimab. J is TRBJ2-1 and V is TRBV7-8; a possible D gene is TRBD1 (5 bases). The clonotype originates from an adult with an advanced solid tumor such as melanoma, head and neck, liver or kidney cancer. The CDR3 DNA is TGTGCCAGCAGTCATCCTCTTGGAACAGGCGACAATGAGCAGTTCTTC. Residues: CASSHPLGTGDNEQFF. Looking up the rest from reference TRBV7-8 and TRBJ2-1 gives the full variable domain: GAGVSQSPRYKVAKRGQDVALRCDPISGHVSLFWYQQALGQGPEFLTYFQNEAQLDKSGLPSDRFFAERPEGSVSTLKIQRTQQEDSAVYLCASSHPLGTGDNEQFFGPGTRLTVL.